A single sample is the source of the 3 T cell receptor beta chains below, sequenced in a study of shared clonotypes between healthy human individuals. TCRdb keeps only in-frame clones here, not all; method: immunoSEQ multiplex PCR. Here the sample spans about 2.3 million clones, 80% to 95% being singletons. Sequenced sample: naive CD4+ T cells from PBMCs. Sample subset: CD45RA+ positively selected. The receptors were sampled from a man aged 18 to 30 in good health. Some clones in this sample may be carry-over from other donors' samples.

The J gene is TRBJ1-5, the V gene TRBV28; D gene unclear. The V end was cut by 10 bases, the J end by 2 bases, with 21 bases between. Germline CDR1 MDHEN, CDR2 SYDVKM. The CDR3 has 16 residues. The CDR3 sequence is CATGGEGKGRNQPQHF. The CDR3 DNA reads TGTGCCACCGGCGGGGAAGGGAAGGGCCGCAATCAGCCCCAGCATTTT.

For the CDR3, the DNA is TGTGCCAGCAGCTCCGAGGGGCCTGGGGCCAACGTCCTGACTTTC. Translating it yields CASSSEGPGANVLTF. This chain uses TRBV9 with TRBJ2-6; possibly TRBD1 or TRBD2 for D (5 bases each). Germline lookup yields CDR1 SGDLS and CDR2 YYNGEE. The CDR3 sequence is 15 residues long. The V gene lost 4 bases and the J gene lost 2 bases, with 10 bases spanning the gap.

The CDR3 sequence is CAPRDQPQHF. The DNA for the CDR3 is TGCGCCCCCAGGGATCAGCCCCAGCATTTT. The genes are TRBV23-1 and TRBJ1-5; tentatively, D is TRBD1 (5 bases). TRBV23-1 is labeled an ORF, and its function is uncertain. The CDR3 contains 10 residues. The V end was cut by 11 bases, the J end by 5 bases, with 7 bases between.